Presented here are 18 T cell receptor beta chains from one specimen sequenced in a study of draining lymph node invasion in breast cancer. Each CDR3 protein is one row after TCRdb ran MiXCR on the bulk RNA-seq reads. The sample contains some 3,000 distinct CDR3 sequences, approximately 45% of which appear only once. Sorting for CD4+ CD45RA- CD25high cells yielded memory regulatory T cells. The material sequenced was sorted memory Tregs from a lymph node. The receptors originated from a female donor with luminal breast cancer.

This clonotype was seen only a few times. The CDR3 nucleotides are TGTGCCAGCAGTTACTCGACAGGGAGGGAGAATCAGCCCCAGCATTTT. This translates into CASSYSTGRENQPQHF. The chain uses TRBV6-6 and TRBJ1-5, with TRBD1 matching over 7 bases. V dropped 0 bases and J dropped 4; count of bases not matched to a gene: 6. Germline CDR1 MNHNY, CDR2 SVGAGI (reference sequence). This CDR3 is 16 amino acids long.

This clonotype was picked up a small number of times. J is TRBJ2-1 and V is TRBV10-3; 7 bases line up with TRBD2. The V gene end was trimmed by 6 bases and the J gene end by 7 bases; junction bases not matched to a gene: 18. The CDR3 runs to 17 residues. CDR1 and CDR2 (germline): ENHRY, SYGVKD. The CDR3 region is CAISEPLGRGPGNEQFF. In nucleotides, the CDR3 is TGTGCCATCAGCGAGCCCCTTGGGAGGGGACCCGGGAATGAGCAGTTCTTC.

The genes are TRBV11-2 and TRBJ2-1, with D maybe TRBD2 (6 bases). V lost 4 bases to trimming and J lost 7 bases, with 17 bases between them. CDR3 length equals 15 residues. Germline V gene lookup returns CDR1 SGHAT and CDR2 FQNNGV. The DNA of the CDR3 is TGTGCCAGCAGCTCCCCCCCGGGGAGGTCAAATGAGCAGTTCTTC. This codes for CASSSPPGRSNEQFF. Drawing the rest from reference TRBV11-2 and TRBJ2-1, the complete variable domain is EAGVAQSPRYKIIEKRQSVAFWCNPISGHATLYWYQQILGQGPKLLIQFQNNGVVDDSQLPKDRFSAERLKGVDSTLKIQPAKLEDSAVYLCASSSPPGRSNEQFFGPGTRLTVL.

The chain employs TRBV19 and TRBJ1-1; TRBD1 matches 8 bases. Per germline, CDR1 LNHDA and CDR2 SQIVND (reference sequence). Trimming cost V 3 bases and J 0 bases; bases outside gene matches: 0. The CDR3 runs 14 residues. The CDR3 sequence: CASSMDRVNTEAFF. CDR3 coding DNA: TGTGCCAGTAGTATGGACAGGGTGAACACTGAAGCTTTCTTT.

The chain uses TRBV5-6 and TRBJ1-1, with D possibly matching TRBD1 (6 bases). CDR1 SGHDT and CDR2 YYEEEE come from the germline V gene. The V end lost 4 bases, the J end lost 1 base, and 17 bases lay between the germline ends. The CDR3 spans 16 residues. The CDR3 DNA sequence: TGTGCCAGCAGCCCGCAGACAGGATGGGAGAACACTGAAGCTTTCTTT. Protein: CASSPQTGWENTEAFF.

V gene TRBV9 combines with J gene TRBJ1-2, with D tentatively TRBD1 (5 bases). Looked up from germline, CDR1 is SGDLS and CDR2 is YYNGEE. This CDR3 contains 15 residues. The V and J ends lost 0 bases and 9 bases respectively, with 18 bases between them. The CDR3 nucleotides read TGTGCCAGCAGCGTAGAAGCGGGGACTATAACTCGCTACACCTTC. It specifies CASSVEAGTITRYTF.

Here the CDR3 DNA reads TGTGCCAGCAGCCAAGATCGTGACCGTGAGCAGTTCTTC. Residues: CASSQDRDREQFF. The V and J genes are TRBV4-2 and TRBJ2-1; no clear D gene. This CDR3 region has 13 residues. Trimming stripped 0 bases from V and 9 bases from J, with 9 bases between. Germline V gene lookup returns CDR1 LGHNA and CDR2 YNFKEQ.

This clonotype was seen a few times. V is TRBV7-2 and J is TRBJ1-4, with no clear D. The germline CDR1 and CDR2 sequences are SGHTA and FQGNSA. V gave up 0 bases and J gave up 7 bases, with 9 bases separating them. The CDR3 is 14 amino acids. The CDR3 nucleotides read TGTGCCAGCAGCTTAGCCCCAGGTGGTGAAAAACTGTTTTTT. Protein sequence: CASSLAPGGEKLFF. Supplemented by reference TRBV7-2 and TRBJ1-4, the full variable domain reads GAGVSQSPSNKVTEKGKDVELRCDPISGHTALYWYRQSLGQGLEFLIYFQGNSAPDKSGLPSDRFSAERTGGSVSTLTIQRTQQEDSAVYLCASSLAPGGEKLFFGSGTQLSVL.

The chain is built from TRBV12-3 or TRBV12-4 and TRBJ2-6; D might be TRBD1 (6 bases). The CDR3 spans 16 residues. Trimming took off 6 bases at V and 2 bases at J, with 14 bases between the two ends. In DNA, the CDR3 is TGTGCCAGCAGCCTTTTGGGGGCGGCTGGGGCCAACGTCCTGACTTTC. Translated: CASSLLGAAGANVLTF.

The rearrangement joins TRBV21-1 to TRBJ1-1; the DNA was not used to check the table's D call, TRBD1. TRBV21-1 is described as a pseudogene. The length of the CDR3 is 14 residues. CDR3 coding DNA: TGTGCCAGCAGCACCTTGGACAGAAACACTGAAGCTTTCTTT. Amino acid sequence: CASSTLDRNTEAFF.

This clonotype has just a few counts. The chain combines TRBV20-1 with TRBJ1-1; D not resolved. This CDR3 is built from 14 residues. Trimming shortened V by 5 bases and J by 0 bases, and 13 bases separated the two germline ends. Germline V gene sequence: CDR1 DFQATT, CDR2 SNEGSKA (reference sequence). CDR3 in amino acids: CSASPGGLNTEAFF. The CDR3 DNA is TGCAGTGCTTCCCCGGGTGGGTTGAACACTGAAGCTTTCTTT.

There are a few counts of this clonotype. The chain has TRBV7-2 and TRBJ2-1, with 9 bases aligning to TRBD2. Germline-derived CDR1 and CDR2 are SGHTA and FQGNSA. Germline trimming cut 5 bases from V and 9 bases from J; bases unmatched to any gene: 17. The CDR3 covers 17 residues. CDR3 region: CASSLPKSSGIISEQFF. The CDR3 coding sequence is TGTGCCAGCAGCCTGCCTAAATCTAGCGGGATAATTTCTGAGCAGTTCTTC.

This clonotype is large in the sample. The chain uses TRBV5-1 and TRBJ1-1, with 9 bases lining up with TRBD1. V shed 4 bases, J shed 4 bases, and the junction held 5 bases outside the gene matches. The length of the CDR3 is 14 residues. Germline V gene data show CDR1 as SGHRS and CDR2 as YFSETQ. CDR3 sequence reads: CASSLGQGSTEAFF. Here the CDR3 DNA reads TGCGCCAGCAGCCTGGGACAGGGAAGCACTGAAGCTTTCTTT. The full variable domain, completed using reference TRBV5-1 and TRBJ1-1, is KAGVTQTPRYLIKTRGQQVTLSCSPISGHRSVSWYQQTPGQGLQFLFEYFSETQRNKGNFPGRFSGRQFSNSRSEMNVSTLELGDSALYLCASSLGQGSTEAFFGQGTRLTVV.

To note about this clonotype: The junction and the germline gene differ at one end; a read error may be behind it. This rearrangement joins TRBV18 to TRBJ2-1, with 11 bases that match TRBD2. The CDR3 runs to 15 residues. CDR1 and CDR2 from the germline V gene are KGHSH and LQKENI. The CDR3, as DNA: TGTGCCAGCTCCCCACTAGCGGGAGAATACAATGAGCAGTTCTTC. It specifies CASSPLAGEYNEQFF.

CDR3 residues: CASSFRASGGYNEQFF. Here the CDR3 DNA reads TGCGCCAGCAGCTTCCGAGCTAGCGGGGGTTACAATGAGCAGTTCTTC. This sequence joins TRBV5-1 and TRBJ2-1, with 10 positions matching TRBD2. The CDR3 has 16 residues. In germline, CDR1 is SGHRS, CDR2 YFSETQ. V dropped 2 bases and J dropped 4; count of bases not matched to a gene: 6.

In this sample, this clonotype turned up a few times. The gene calls are TRBV4-1 and TRBJ2-1; 11 nucleotides match TRBD2. The CDR3 totals 17 residues. The germline gives CDR1 MGHRA, CDR2 YSYEKL. J was trimmed by 7 bases and V by 2 bases; bases with no gene match: 10. CDR3 region: CASSQPSGGPPGNEQFF. For the CDR3, the DNA is TGCGCCAGCAGCCAACCTAGCGGGGGGCCCCCCGGGAATGAGCAGTTCTTC.

In its sample, this clonotype was seen a few times. This rearrangement joins TRBV4-2 to TRBJ2-2, with D uncertain. The CDR3 covers 14 residues. Trimming cost V 5 bases and J 4 bases, with 11 bases left between them. Germline V gives CDR1 LGHNA, CDR2 YNFKEQ. The CDR3 DNA is TGTGCCAGCAGCTCTTTTCAGCGCACCGGGGAGCTGTTTTTT. Its translation is CASSSFQRTGELFF.

The genes are TRBV10-2 and TRBJ2-2; a possible D gene is TRBD1 (5 bases). Trimming pared 5 bases from V and 5 bases from J, leaving 15 bases between. CDR1 is WSHSY, CDR2 SAAADI, per germline. The CDR3 sequence is 15 residues long. CDR3 sequence reads: CASSSAQGRTGELFF. CDR3 DNA sequence: TGCGCCAGCAGTTCGGCTCAGGGTAGGACCGGGGAGCTGTTTTTT.